This TCR beta chain was sequenced for a study of T cell repertoires in cytomegalovirus infection (dated by TCRdb to between 2018 and 2021). General notes on the study: Donor HLA type was relevant to the analysis, as public TCR beta signatures indicated carriage of CMV infection together with the matching HLA type.

These reads were obtained on an Illumina HiSeq 1500. TCRdb reprocessed the public reads (quality trimming at Q25 with fastp, clone calling with MiXCR) and kept in-frame beta chains. Each CDR3 protein appears once, grouped with its most common genes and DNA. The sample yields about 320,000 distinct CDR3 sequences; around a tenth were counted once. The ten largest clones add up to 3.5% to 4.5% of the sample. With regard to this clonotype: This clone's antigen is unknown. No much larger clonotype is one base removed from it; base qualities were not supplied.

The study at large found these results: The ex vivo response was dominated by HLA-C-restricted CMV-specific TCR beta clonotypes, and the single most frequent clonotype in two of eight donors was supplied by these HLA-C-restricted clonotypes. In both this cohort and an independent cohort of under 450 donors, the cumulative frequency of public TCR beta family members distinguished carriers of CMV infection plus the relevant HLA type.

Cut back by 4 bases and 7 bases, the V and J ends lie 20 bases apart. Inclusive of the bounding cysteine and phenylalanine, the CDR3 is 16 residues long. Only CDR3 DNA remains: 48 bases, in frame from the first base. CDR1 SEHNR and CDR2 FQNEAQ are derived from the germline V gene (reference sequence). The receptor was derived from a human donor in good health (CMV status not recorded). Some clones in this sample may be carry-over from other donors' samples. The V and J segments used are TRBV7-9 and TRBJ2-1, with the D gene too uncertain to name. Material for sequencing was PBMCs. The nucleotides are TGTGCCAGCAGCTCAAGCCCTACGCTGGGTGGTAATGAGCAGTTCTTC. Translation gives CASSSSPTLGGNEQFF.